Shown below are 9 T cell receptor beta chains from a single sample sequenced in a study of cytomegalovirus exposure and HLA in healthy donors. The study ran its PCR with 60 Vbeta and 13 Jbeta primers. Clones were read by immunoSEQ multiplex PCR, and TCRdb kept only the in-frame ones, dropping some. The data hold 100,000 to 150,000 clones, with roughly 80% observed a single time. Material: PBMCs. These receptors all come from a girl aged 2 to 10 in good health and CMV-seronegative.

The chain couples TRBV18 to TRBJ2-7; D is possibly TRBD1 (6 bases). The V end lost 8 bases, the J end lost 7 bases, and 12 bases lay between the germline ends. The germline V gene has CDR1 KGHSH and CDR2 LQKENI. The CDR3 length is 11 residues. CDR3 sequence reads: CASTTGKEQYF. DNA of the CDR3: TGTGCCAGCACCACAGGGAAAGAGCAGTACTTC.

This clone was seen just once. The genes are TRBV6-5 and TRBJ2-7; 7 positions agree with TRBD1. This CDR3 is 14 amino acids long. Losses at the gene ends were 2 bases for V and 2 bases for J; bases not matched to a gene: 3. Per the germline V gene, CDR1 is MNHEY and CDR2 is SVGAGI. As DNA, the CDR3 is TGTGCCAGCAGTTACGCCCAGGGGGCCTACGAGCAGTACTTC. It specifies CASSYAQGAYEQYF.

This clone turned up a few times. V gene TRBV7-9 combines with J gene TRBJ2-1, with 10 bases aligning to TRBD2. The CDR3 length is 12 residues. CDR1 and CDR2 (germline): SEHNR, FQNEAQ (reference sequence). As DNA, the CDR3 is TGTGCAGATGCTAGCGGGGGAAATGAGCAGTTCTTC. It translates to CADASGGNEQFF.

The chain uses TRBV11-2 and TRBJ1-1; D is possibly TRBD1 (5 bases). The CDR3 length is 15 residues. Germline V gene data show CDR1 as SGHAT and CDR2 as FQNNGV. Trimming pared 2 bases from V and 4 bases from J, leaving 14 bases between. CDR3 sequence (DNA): TGTGCCAGCAGCTTAAGATCAGGGTTCGGCACTGAAGCTTTCTTT. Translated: CASSLRSGFGTEAFF.

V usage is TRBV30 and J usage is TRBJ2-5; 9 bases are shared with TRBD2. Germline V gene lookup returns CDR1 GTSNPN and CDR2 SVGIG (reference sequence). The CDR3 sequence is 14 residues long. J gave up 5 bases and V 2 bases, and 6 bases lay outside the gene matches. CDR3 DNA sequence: TGTGCCTGGAGTAAGGGCGGGGGGGTGGAGACCCAGTACTTC. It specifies CAWSKGGGVETQYF.

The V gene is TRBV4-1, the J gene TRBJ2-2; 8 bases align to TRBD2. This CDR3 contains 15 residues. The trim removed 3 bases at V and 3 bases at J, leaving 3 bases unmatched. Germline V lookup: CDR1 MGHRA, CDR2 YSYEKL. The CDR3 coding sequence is TGCGCCAGCAGCCAGTCCGGGGGGGACACCGGGGAGCTGTTTTTT. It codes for CASSQSGGDTGELFF.

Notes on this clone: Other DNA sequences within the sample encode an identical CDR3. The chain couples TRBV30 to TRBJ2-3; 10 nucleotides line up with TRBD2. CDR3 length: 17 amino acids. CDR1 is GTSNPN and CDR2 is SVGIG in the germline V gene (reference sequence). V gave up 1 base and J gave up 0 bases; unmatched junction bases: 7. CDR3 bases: TGTGCCTGGAGTGCCCCCACTAGCGGGGCAAGCACAGATACGCAGTATTTT. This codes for CAWSAPTSGASTDTQYF.

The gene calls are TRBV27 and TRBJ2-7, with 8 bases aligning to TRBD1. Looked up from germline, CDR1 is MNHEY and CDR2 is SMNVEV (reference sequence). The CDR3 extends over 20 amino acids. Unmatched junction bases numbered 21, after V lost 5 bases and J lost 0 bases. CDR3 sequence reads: CASSIQGAKYPFISSYEQYF. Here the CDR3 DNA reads TGTGCCAGCAGTATTCAGGGGGCGAAGTACCCTTTCATATCCTCCTACGAGCAGTACTTC.

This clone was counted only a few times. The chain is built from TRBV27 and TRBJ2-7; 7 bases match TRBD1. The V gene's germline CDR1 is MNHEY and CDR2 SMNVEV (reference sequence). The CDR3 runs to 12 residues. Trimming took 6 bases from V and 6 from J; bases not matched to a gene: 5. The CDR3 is CASSPTGAEQYF. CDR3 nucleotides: TGTGCCAGCAGCCCTACAGGGGCCGAGCAGTACTTC.